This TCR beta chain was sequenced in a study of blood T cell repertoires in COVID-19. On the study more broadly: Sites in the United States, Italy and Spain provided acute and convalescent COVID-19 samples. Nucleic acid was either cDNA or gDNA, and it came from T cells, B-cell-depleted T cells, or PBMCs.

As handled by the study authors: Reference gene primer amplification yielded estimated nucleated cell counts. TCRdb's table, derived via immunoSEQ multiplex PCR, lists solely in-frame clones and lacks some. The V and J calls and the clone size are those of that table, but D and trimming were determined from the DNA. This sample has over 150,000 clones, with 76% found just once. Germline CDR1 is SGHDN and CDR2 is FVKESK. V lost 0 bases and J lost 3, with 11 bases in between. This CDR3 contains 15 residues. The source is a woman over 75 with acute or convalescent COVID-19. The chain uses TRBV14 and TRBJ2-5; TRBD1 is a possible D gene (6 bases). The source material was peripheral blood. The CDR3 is CASSQETGTKETQYF. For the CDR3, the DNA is TGTGCCAGCAGCCAAGAGACAGGCACAAAAGAGACCCAGTACTTC.